These T cell receptor beta chains were read from a single sample in a study of CD8 T cells in ankylosing spondylitis. TCRdb re-called the 5' RACE reads through MiXCR, storing one row per CDR3 protein. Among about 190,000 distinct CDR3 sequences listed, about an eighth were seen once. The sequencing sample was made of blood, either unsorted or a sorted T cell fraction (not recorded which). The receptors originated from a female donor with ankylosing spondylitis or in good health (not recorded which). The CDR3 runs from the conserved cysteine through the conserved F or W. The D gene is left open where the match is weak. Where a row states a size, it is once, few, many or the class of an expanded clone; other rows omit it.

j_call clone_size d_call v_call cdr3_aa cdr3_nt
TRBJ2-7 few TRBD2 TRBV6-5 CASSPRLAGGNYEQYF TGTGCCAGCAGTCCTCGACTAGCGGGAGGGAACTACGAGCAGTACTTC
TRBJ2-7 - - TRBV27 CASSLRSPLPYEQYF TGTGCCAGCAGTTTAAGAAGTCCTCTGCCCTACGAGCAGTACTTC
TRBJ1-5 many TRBD1 TRBV11-2 CASSLTPGTGGEGPQHF TGTGCCAGCAGCTTGACCCCCGGGACAGGGGGGGAAGGGCCCCAGCATTTT
TRBJ2-2 - TRBD1 TRBV24-1 CATRPQGQGNTGELFF TGTGCCACCAGGCCCCAGGGACAGGGGAACACCGGGGAGCTGTTTTTT
TRBJ1-1 many TRBD1 TRBV11-1 CASSLARGIREAFF TGTGCCAGCAGCTTAGCCAGGGGGATACGTGAAGCTTTCTTT
TRBJ2-7 many - TRBV11-3 CASSPPTVFYEQYF TGTGCCAGCAGCCCCCCGACGGTTTTTTACGAGCAGTACTTC
TRBJ2-3 - - TRBV18 CSSSPILAGAGTDTQYF TGTTCCAGCTCACCAATACTAGCAGGAGCGGGCACAGATACGCAGTATTTT
TRBJ1-2 many TRBD1 TRBV7-2 CASSPGTAGEGYTF TGTGCCAGCAGCCCTGGGACAGCAGGTGAAGGCTACACCTTC
TRBJ1-1 many - TRBV5-1 CASSLETGRTTEAFF TGCGCCAGCAGCTTGGAAACAGGGCGGACCACTGAAGCTTTCTTT
TRBJ1-2 - - TRBV6-7 CASSYGQQPYGYTF TGTGCCAGCAGTTACGGACAGCAACCTTATGGCTACACCTTC
TRBJ1-3 - - TRBV18 CASSPRTVPEGNTIYF TGTGCCAGCTCACCACGGACAGTCCCGGAGGGAAACACCATATATTTT
TRBJ1-5 many - TRBV6-1 CASSARMDGYQPQHF TGTGCCAGCAGTGCTAGAATGGACGGATATCAGCCCCAGCATTTT
TRBJ2-1 - - TRBV11-2 CASSSGELNEQFF TGTGCCAGCAGCTCGGGGGAGTTGAATGAGCAGTTCTTC
TRBJ1-5 many - TRBV24-1 CATSQHSNQPQHF TGTGCCACCAGCCAACATAGCAATCAGCCCCAGCATTTT
TRBJ2-7 - TRBD1 TRBV12-3/TRBV12-4 CASSNPRGPFEQYF TGTGCCAGCAGCAACCCCAGGGGGCCCTTCGAGCAGTACTTC
TRBJ2-5 - - TRBV11-2 CASSSRKQGAETQYF TGTGCCAGCAGCTCAAGAAAACAGGGAGCAGAGACCCAGTACTTC